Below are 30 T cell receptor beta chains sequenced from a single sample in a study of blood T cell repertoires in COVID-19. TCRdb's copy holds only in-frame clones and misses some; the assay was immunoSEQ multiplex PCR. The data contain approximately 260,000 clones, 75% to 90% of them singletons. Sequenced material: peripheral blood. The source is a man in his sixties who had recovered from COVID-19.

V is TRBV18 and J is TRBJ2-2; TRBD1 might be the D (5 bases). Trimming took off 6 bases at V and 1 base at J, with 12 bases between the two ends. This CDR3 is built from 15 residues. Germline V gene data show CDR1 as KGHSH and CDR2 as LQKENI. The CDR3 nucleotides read TGTGCCAGCTCCCTCATGGGGCAGAACACCGGGGAGCTGTTTTTT. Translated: CASSLMGQNTGELFF.

This chain's CDR3 is CASSPGQGRGDTQYF. Here the CDR3 DNA reads TGTGCCAGCAGTCCCGGACAGGGAAGGGGAGATACGCAGTATTTT. The chain has TRBV2 and TRBJ2-3, with TRBD1 identical over 8 bases. There are 15 residues in the CDR3. J was trimmed by 5 bases and V by 5 bases; bases with no gene match: 9. Germline V gene sequence: CDR1 SNHLY, CDR2 FYNNEI. Full variable domain (remainder filled in from reference TRBV2 and TRBJ2-3): EPEVTQTPSHQVTQMGQEVILRCVPISNHLYFYWYRQILGQKVEFLVSFYNNEISEKSEIFDDQFSVERPDGSNFTLKIRSTKLEDSAMYFCASSPGQGRGDTQYFGPGTRLTVL.

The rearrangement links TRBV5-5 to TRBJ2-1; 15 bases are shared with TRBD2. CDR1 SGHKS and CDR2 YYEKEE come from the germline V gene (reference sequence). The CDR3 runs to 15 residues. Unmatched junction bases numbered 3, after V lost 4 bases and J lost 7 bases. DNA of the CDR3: TGTGCCAGCAGCGGGGGACTAGCGGGAGGTAATGAGCAGTTCTTC. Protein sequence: CASSGGLAGGNEQFF.

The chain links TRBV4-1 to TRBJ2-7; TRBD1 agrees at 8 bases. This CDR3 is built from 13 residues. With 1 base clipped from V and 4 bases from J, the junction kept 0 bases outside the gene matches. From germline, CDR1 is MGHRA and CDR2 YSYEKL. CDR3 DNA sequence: TGCGCCAGCAGCCAAGGGACAGGGTACGAGCAGTACTTC. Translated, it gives CASSQGTGYEQYF.

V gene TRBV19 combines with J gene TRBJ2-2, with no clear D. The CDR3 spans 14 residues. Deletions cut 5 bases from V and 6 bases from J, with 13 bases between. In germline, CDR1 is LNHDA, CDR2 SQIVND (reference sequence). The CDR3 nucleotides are TGTGCCAGTAGTGTTCCCGGTGGAGCCGGGGAGCTGTTTTTT. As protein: CASSVPGGAGELFF.

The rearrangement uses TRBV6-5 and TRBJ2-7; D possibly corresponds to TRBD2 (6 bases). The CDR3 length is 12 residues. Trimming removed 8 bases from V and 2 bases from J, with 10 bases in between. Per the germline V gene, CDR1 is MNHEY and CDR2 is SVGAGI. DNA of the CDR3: TGTGCCAGCCGGGACTTGACCTACGAGCAGTACTTC. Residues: CASRDLTYEQYF.

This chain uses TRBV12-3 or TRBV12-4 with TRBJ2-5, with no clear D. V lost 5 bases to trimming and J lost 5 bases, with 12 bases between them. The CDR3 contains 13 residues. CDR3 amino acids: CASSPYNGETQYF. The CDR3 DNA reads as TGTGCCAGCAGTCCATACAACGGGGAGACCCAGTACTTC.

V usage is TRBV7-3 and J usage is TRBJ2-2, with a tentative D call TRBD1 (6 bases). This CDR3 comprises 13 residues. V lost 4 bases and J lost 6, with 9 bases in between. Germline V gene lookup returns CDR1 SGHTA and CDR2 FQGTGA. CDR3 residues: CASSYRVPGELFF. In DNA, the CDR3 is TGTGCCAGCAGCTACAGGGTTCCCGGGGAGCTGTTTTTT.

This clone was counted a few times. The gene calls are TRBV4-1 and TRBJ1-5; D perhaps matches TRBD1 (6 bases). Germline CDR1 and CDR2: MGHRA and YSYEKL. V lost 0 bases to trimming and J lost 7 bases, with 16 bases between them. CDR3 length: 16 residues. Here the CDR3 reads CASSQEVKGGDQPQHF. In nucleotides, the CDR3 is TGCGCCAGCAGCCAAGAGGTAAAGGGGGGGGACCAGCCCCAGCATTTT.

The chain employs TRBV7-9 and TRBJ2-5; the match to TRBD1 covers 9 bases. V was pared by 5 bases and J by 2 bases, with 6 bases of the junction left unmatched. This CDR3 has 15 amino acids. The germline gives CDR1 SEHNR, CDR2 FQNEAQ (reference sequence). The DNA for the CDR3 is TGTGCCAGCAGCCCAGCAGGGACAGGGCAAGAGACCCAGTACTTC. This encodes CASSPAGTGQETQYF.

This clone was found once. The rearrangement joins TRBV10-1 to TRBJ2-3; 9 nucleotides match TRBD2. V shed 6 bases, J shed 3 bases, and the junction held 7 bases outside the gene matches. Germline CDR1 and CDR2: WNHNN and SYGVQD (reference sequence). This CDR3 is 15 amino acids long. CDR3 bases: TGCGCCAGCAGCGGCGGGAGGGCCCTTACAGATACGCAGTATTTT. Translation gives CASSGGRALTDTQYF.

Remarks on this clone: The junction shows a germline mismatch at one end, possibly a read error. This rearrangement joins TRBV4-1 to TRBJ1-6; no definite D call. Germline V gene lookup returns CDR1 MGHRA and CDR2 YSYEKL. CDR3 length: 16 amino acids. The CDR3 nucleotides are TGCGCCAGCAGGCAAGCGGTGAGCTCCTATAATTCACCCCTCCACTTT. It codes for CASRQAVSSYNSPLHF.

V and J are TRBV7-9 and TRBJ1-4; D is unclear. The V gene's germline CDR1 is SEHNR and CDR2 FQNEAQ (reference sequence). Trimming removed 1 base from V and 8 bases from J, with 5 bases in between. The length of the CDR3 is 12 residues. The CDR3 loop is CASSLDSEKLFF. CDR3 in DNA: TGTGCCAGCAGCTTAGATTCAGAAAAACTGTTTTTT.

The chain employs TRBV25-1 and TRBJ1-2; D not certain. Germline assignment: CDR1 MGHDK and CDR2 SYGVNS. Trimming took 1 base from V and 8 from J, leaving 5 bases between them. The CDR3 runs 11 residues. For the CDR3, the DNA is TGTGCCAGCAGTGAATCGGGAGGCTACACCTTC. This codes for CASSESGGYTF.

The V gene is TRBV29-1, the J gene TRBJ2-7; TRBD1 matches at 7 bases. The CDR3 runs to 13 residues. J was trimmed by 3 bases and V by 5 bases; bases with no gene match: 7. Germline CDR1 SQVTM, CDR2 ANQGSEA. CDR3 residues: CSVSGGQSYEQYF. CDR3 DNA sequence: TGCAGCGTTTCTGGGGGACAGAGCTACGAGCAGTACTTC.

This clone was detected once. Here the CDR3 DNA reads TGTGCCAGCAGCGTAGGTTTACAGGGGGCTGGTGACACTGAAGCTTTCTTT. This codes for CASSVGLQGAGDTEAFF. The chain has TRBV9 and TRBJ1-1; TRBD1 matches at 9 bases. The CDR3 loop spans 17 amino acids. V gave up 0 bases and J gave up 3 bases; unmatched junction bases: 9. Germline-derived CDR1 and CDR2 are SGDLS and YYNGEE.

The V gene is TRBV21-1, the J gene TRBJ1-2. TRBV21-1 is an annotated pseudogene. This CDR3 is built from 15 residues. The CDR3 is CASSKHEGPNYGYTF. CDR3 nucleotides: TGTGCCAGCAGCAAACATGAGGGCCCTAACTATGGCTACACCTTC.

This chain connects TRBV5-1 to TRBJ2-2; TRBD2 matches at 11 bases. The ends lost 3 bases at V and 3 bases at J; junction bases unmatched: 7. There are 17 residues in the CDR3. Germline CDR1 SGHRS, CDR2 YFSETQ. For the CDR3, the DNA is TGCGCCAGCAGCTCCACGACTAGCGGGAAGTACACCGGGGAGCTGTTTTTT. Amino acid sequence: CASSSTTSGKYTGELFF. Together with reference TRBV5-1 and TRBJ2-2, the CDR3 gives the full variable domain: KAGVTQTPRYLIKTRGQQVTLSCSPISGHRSVSWYQQTPGQGLQFLFEYFSETQRNKGNFPGRFSGRQFSNSRSEMNVSTLELGDSALYLCASSSTTSGKYTGELFFGEGSRLTVL.

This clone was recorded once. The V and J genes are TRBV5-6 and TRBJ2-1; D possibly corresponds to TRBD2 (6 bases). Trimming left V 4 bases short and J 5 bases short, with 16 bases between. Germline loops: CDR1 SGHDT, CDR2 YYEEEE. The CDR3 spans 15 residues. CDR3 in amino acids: CASSPGPSADNEQFF. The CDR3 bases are TGTGCCAGCAGCCCGGGTCCTAGCGCCGACAATGAGCAGTTCTTC.

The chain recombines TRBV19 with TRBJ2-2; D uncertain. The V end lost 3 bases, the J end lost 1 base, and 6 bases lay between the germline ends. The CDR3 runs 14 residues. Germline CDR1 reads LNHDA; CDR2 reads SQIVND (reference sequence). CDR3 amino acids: CASSMSRNTGELFF. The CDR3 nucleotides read TGTGCCAGTAGTATGTCCAGGAACACCGGGGAGCTGTTTTTT.

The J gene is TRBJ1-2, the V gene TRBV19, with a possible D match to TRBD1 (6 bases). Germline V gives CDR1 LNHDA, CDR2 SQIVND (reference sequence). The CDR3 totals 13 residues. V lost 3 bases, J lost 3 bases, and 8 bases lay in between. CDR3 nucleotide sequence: TGTGCCAGTAGTATGGACAGTTACTATGGCTACACCTTC. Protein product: CASSMDSYYGYTF. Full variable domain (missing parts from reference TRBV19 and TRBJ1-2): DGGITQSPKYLFRKEGQNVTLSCEQNLNHDAMYWYRQDPGQGLRLIYYSQIVNDFQKGDIAEGYSVSREKKESFPLTVTSAQKNPTAFYLCASSMDSYYGYTFGSGTRLTVV.

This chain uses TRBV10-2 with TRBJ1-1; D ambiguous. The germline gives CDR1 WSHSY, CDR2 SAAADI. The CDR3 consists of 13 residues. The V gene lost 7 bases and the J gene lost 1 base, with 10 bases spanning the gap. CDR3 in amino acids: CASKLGGNTEAFF. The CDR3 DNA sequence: TGCGCCAGCAAATTGGGAGGGAACACTGAAGCTTTCTTT.

In DNA, the CDR3 is TGTGCCAGCAGTTACGGACAGGGGCCCTTAGAGACCCAGTACTTC. This sequence encodes CASSYGQGPLETQYF. The chain is built from TRBV6-6 and TRBJ2-5, with 9 bases that match TRBD1. J was trimmed by 4 bases and V by 2 bases; bases with no gene match: 5. The germline V gene encodes CDR1 MNHNY and CDR2 SVGAGI (reference sequence). The CDR3 extends over 15 amino acids.

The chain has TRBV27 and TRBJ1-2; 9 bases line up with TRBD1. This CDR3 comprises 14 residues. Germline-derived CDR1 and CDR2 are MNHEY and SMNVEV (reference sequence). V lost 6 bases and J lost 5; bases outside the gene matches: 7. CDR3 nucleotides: TGTGCCAGCAGGGGGACAGGGTTGGGGTATGGCTACACCTTC. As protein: CASRGTGLGYGYTF.

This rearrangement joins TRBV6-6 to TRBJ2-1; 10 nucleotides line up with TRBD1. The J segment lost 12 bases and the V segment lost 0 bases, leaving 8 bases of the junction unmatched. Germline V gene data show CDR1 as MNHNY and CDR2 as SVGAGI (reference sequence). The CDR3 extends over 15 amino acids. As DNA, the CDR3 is TGTGCCAGCAGTTACTCGGGGACAGGGGCTCTCGGGCAGTTCTTC. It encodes CASSYSGTGALGQFF.

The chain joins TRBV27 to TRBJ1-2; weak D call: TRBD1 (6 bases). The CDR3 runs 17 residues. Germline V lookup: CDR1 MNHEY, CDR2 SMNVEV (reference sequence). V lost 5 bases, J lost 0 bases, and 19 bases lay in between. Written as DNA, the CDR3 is TGTGCCAGCAGTCCATACCCGGACAGATTTGCTAACTATGGCTACACCTTC. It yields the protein CASSPYPDRFANYGYTF.

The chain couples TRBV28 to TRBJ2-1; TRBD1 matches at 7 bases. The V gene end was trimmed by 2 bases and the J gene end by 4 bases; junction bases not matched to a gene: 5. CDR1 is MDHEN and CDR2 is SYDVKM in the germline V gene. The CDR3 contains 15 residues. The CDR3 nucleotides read TGTGCCAGCAGTTTAGGCAGGGGGAGTTACAATGAGCAGTTCTTC. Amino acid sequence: CASSLGRGSYNEQFF.

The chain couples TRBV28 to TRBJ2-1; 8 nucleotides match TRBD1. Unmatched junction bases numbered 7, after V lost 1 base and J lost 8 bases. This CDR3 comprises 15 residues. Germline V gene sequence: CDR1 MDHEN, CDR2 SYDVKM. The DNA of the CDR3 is TGTGCCAGCAGTTTATCCGGGACAGGTGGGCATGAGCAGTTCTTC. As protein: CASSLSGTGGHEQFF.

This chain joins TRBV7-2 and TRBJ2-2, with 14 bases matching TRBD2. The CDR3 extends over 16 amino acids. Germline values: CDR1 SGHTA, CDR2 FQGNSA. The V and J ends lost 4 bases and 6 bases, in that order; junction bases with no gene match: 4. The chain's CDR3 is CASSSGLAGGSGELFF. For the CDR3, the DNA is TGTGCCAGCAGCTCAGGACTAGCGGGGGGATCCGGGGAGCTGTTTTTT.

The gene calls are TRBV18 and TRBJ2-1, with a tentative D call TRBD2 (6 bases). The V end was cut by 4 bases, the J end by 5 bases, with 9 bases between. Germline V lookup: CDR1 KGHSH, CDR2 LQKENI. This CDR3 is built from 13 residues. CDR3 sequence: CASSQREDNEQFF. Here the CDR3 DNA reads TGTGCCAGCTCACAAAGGGAGGACAATGAGCAGTTCTTC. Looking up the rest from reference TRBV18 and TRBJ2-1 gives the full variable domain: NAGVMQNPRHLVRRRGQEARLRCSPMKGHSHVYWYRQLPEEGLKFMVYLQKENIIDESGMPKERFSAEFPKEGPSILRIQQVVRGDSAAYFCASSQREDNEQFFGPGTRLTVL.